These T cell receptor beta chains were read from a single sample in a study of blood T cell repertoires in COVID-19. The assay was immunoSEQ multiplex PCR, and TCRdb's table has in-frame clones only and misses some. This table has under 200,000 clones, around nine tenths appearing once. Sequencing was done on a sample of peripheral blood. The receptors shown here come from a man aged 18 to 30 with active or convalescent COVID-19. Both conserved end residues are trimmed from each CDR3. Each record gives: V gene, J gene, CDR3 protein.

TRBV5-1	TRBJ2-1	ASTRWGTGGNNEQF
TRBV5-1	TRBJ1-1	ASSSGGGTEAF
TRBV19	TRBJ1-4	ASIGRKNEKLF
TRBV14	TRBJ2-5	ASRRTGEAGQTQY
TRBV10-3	TRBJ1-2	AISEWSYGYT
TRBV13	TRBJ2-7	ASSLTSGTGLYEQY
TRBV19	TRBJ1-5	ASSIDRVQPQH
TRBV5-6	TRBJ1-2	ASSLFQGGYGYT
TRBV28	TRBJ2-2	ASSLSPGEETGELF
TRBV3-1/TRBV3-2	TRBJ1-3	ASSQAGAPGNTIY
TRBV7-9	TRBJ1-4	ASSHPTGQGRFSNEKLF
TRBV28	TRBJ1-5	ASSTTRVPNQPQH
TRBV5-1	TRBJ1-1	ASSLATGDGGTEAF
TRBV12-3/TRBV12-4	TRBJ1-1	ASSASPVFGAF
TRBV6-2/TRBV6-3	TRBJ1-1	ASSATGGGTEAF
TRBV6-5	TRBJ1-1	ASSSQGAMNTEAF
TRBV7-7	TRBJ2-1	ASSTTSGGHNEQF
TRBV7-9	TRBJ2-3	ASSLTGTTDTQY
TRBV7-9	TRBJ2-4	ASSFTGDPIQY
TRBV6-6	TRBJ1-3	ASKGTGVGIGNTIY
TRBV7-9	TRBJ2-7	ASSQAPVGLRKQY
TRBV3-1/TRBV3-2	TRBJ2-4	ASSQTSGVGIQY
TRBV27	TRBJ2-5	ASSTSRDRVETQY
TRBV5-6	TRBJ1-4	ASSSGTGAEKLF
TRBV7-9	TRBJ2-2	ASSLDEAGELF
TRBV5-1	TRBJ1-2	ASSATPGGDGYT
TRBV27	TRBJ1-1	ASSLRADGTGAEAF
TRBV6-6	TRBJ2-2	ATKPRTGELF
TRBV5-1	TRBJ2-3	ATSQRGGASTDTQY
TRBV2	TRBJ1-5	ASSVESGNQPQH
TRBV16	TRBJ1-3	ASSQPGSGNTIY
TRBV27	TRBJ1-1	ASSYDRETEAF
TRBV28	TRBJ1-2	ASSESAGPLPYGYT
TRBV5-6	TRBJ1-6	ASSVTSGTGASPLH
TRBV5-5	TRBJ1-5	ASSLGGAAQPQH
TRBV21-1	TRBJ2-7	ASSKWEDRGHYEQY
TRBV2	TRBJ2-1	ASSAEEHEQF
TRBV27	TRBJ1-6	ASSFRTGVSYNSPLH
TRBV19	TRBJ2-7	ARGQPYEQY
TRBV6-5	TRBJ1-1	ASSRGQNTEAF
TRBV6-6	TRBJ1-3	ASSRTLGNTIY
TRBV30	TRBJ1-1	AWSLGTEAF
TRBV3-1/TRBV3-2	TRBJ2-1	ASSQDRMRDRNNEQF
TRBV29-1	TRBJ2-7	SAYPGNDYEQY
TRBV18	TRBJ2-5	ASSPTGATETQY
TRBV6-1	TRBJ1-2	ASSEGGQGYGYT
TRBV7-9	TRBJ1-4	ASSLGDSQDLML
TRBV5-6	TRBJ2-5	ASSLVLASQETQY
TRBV28	TRBJ1-2	ASSLIRRDYGYT
TRBV24-1	TRBJ2-5	ATSDRDRASQETQY
TRBV11-3	TRBJ2-1	ASSLVWSSYNEQF
TRBV11-3	TRBJ2-2	ASSFYDEGELF
TRBV2	TRBJ1-1	ASSEELNTEAF